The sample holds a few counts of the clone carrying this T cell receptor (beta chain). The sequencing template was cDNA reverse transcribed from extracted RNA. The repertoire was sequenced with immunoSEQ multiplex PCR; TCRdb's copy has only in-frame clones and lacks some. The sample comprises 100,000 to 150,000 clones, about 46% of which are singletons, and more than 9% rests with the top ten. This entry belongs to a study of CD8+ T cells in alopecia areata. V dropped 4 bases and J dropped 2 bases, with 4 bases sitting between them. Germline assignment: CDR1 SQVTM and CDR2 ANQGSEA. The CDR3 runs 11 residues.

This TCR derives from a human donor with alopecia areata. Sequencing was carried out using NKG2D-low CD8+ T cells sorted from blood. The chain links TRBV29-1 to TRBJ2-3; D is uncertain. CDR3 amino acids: CSVVATDTQYF. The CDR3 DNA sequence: TGCAGCGTTGTCGCCACAGATACGCAGTATTTT.